This TCR beta chain was obtained from a study of human T cells and chemical hapten exposure. The authors' processing: Around 97,000 TCRs per sample was the median, with a range of about 20,000 to 750,000. One entry per CDR3 protein, called by TCRdb with MiXCR from the 5' RACE reads. For this entry, the V and J calls and clone size follow TCRdb and not the study's own pipeline. Among more than 140,000 distinct CDR3 sequences, around 4.4% were seen once, and the ten largest hold 1.2% to 1.5%. This clonotype was counted a few times. This CDR3 has 18 amino acids. V lost 5 bases and J lost 1; bases outside the gene matches: 12. The germline V gene encodes CDR1 SGHTA and CDR2 FQGTGA. The total RNA was obtained from whole blood that was not fractionated.

The gene calls are TRBV7-3 and TRBJ2-1; TRBD2 matches at 9 bases. This receptor was taken from a female donor in good health. CDR3: CASSPGGRAGGSYNEQFF. The DNA of the CDR3 is TGTGCCAGCAGCCCAGGGGGACGGGCGGGGGGGTCCTACAATGAGCAGTTCTTC.